What follows is one T cell receptor (beta chain) and its context. Its antigen is undetermined. Roughly 9.8 milliliters of peripheral blood were collected from each participant. Trimming took 2 bases from V and 2 from J, leaving 10 bases between them. The length of the CDR3 is 14 residues. Germline lookup yields CDR1 MNHEY and CDR2 SMNVEV (reference sequence). This record comes from a study of type 1 and type 2 diabetes patients. Looking at the study overall: The cohort mixed type 1 diabetes, type 2 diabetes and nondiabetic donors. Magnetic bead positive selection isolated CD4+ or CD8+ T cells from PBMCs.

Study-level findings and limits: Groups were not age- or gender-matched, which may bias interpretation.

Genomic DNA was the PCR template. Amplification of the beta chain CDR3 used 30 forward and 13 reverse multiplex primers. One entry per CDR3 protein, called by TCRdb with MiXCR from the multiplex PCR reads. The repertoire has about 250,000 distinct CDR3 sequences, roughly 50% of them found once; the top ten carry around 13%. The origin of this receptor is a man in his late teens or twenties with type 2 diabetes. The specimen sequenced was peripheral blood mononuclear cells (PBMCs). This chain connects TRBV27 to TRBJ2-7; a weak D match, TRBD2 (5 bases). The DNA of the CDR3 is TGTGCCAGCAGTTTAGAGGGCCGGACCTACGAGCAGTACTTC. As protein: CASSLEGRTYEQYF.